The rows below give T cell receptor beta chains drawn from one sample of a study of cytomegalovirus exposure and HLA in healthy donors. Using immunoSEQ multiplex PCR, the repertoire was profiled, and TCRdb retains in-frame clones only, with some absent. In the table there are hundreds of thousands of clones, under 70% of which are singletons. The material sequenced was PBMCs. Source of these receptors: a man between 35 and 55 years old in good health and CMV-seropositive. Each CDR3 is given with its conserved first and last residue. The order of the fields is CDR3 protein, clone size, V gene, J gene, D gene. A D gene is named only where the DNA matches it firmly. The size field is filled for only some rows; it gives once, few, many or a size class.

CASSRDFAWEQYF,-,TRBV18,TRBJ2-7,-
CASSQGDSGEYNEQFF,-,TRBV4-2,TRBJ2-1,-
CSSSLQGVGDTQYF,-,TRBV7-9,TRBJ2-3,-
CASSSSRQGSTEAFF,few,TRBV18,TRBJ1-1,TRBD1
CASSLFYAASSGGFTGELFF,-,TRBV28,TRBJ2-2,TRBD2
CASWAGGNTEAFF,few,TRBV7-2,TRBJ1-1,-
CASSDLAGGITSTGELFF,-,TRBV2,TRBJ2-2,TRBD2
CASSLQTPGRGQFFDEQFF,-,TRBV5-1,TRBJ2-1,TRBD1
CASRRPGTETNYGYTF,-,TRBV27,TRBJ1-2,TRBD1
CSVDEGVHGYTF,-,TRBV29-1,TRBJ1-2,-
CASRPGGAGSYNEQFF,-,TRBV7-2,TRBJ2-1,TRBD2
CASSEAPRAREKLFF,few,TRBV7-6,TRBJ1-4,-
CASSLRGNRYNEQFF,few,TRBV5-6,TRBJ2-1,-
CASSDILGSGALGGYTF,-,TRBV6-1,TRBJ1-2,-
CASSFSGGGETQYF,-,TRBV11-1,TRBJ2-5,TRBD1
CASSWTGGGNQPQHF,few,TRBV7-9,TRBJ1-5,TRBD1
CASSRQGATGELFF,-,TRBV7-9,TRBJ2-2,TRBD1
CASSPAGQGYNEQFF,once,TRBV5-1,TRBJ2-1,TRBD1
CASSIPQGPTNYGYTF,-,TRBV19,TRBJ1-2,-
CASSVRDRAGNSPLHF,-,TRBV9,TRBJ1-6,TRBD1
CASSPTSGGTGELFF,-,TRBV9,TRBJ2-2,TRBD2
CASSPLQGASTGELFF,-,TRBV5-1,TRBJ2-2,TRBD1
CASAPFSQGAPYGYTF,-,TRBV5-1,TRBJ1-2,TRBD1
CAISGVTTETQYF,-,TRBV10-3,TRBJ2-5,-
CASSYSGRRRNQPQHF,few,TRBV6-6,TRBJ1-5,-
CATSRDRGSGEGGRDGYTF,few,TRBV15,TRBJ1-2,-
CASKAGLRDTQYF,-,TRBV6-5,TRBJ2-3,-
CASTAGMTVDGIAKNIQYF,-,TRBV5-6,TRBJ2-4,-
CASSYTGRDTQYF,-,TRBV7-3,TRBJ2-3,-
CASSYGQVYEQYF,-,TRBV5-4,TRBJ2-7,TRBD1
CASTLPPTGFTGELFF,-,TRBV5-1,TRBJ2-2,-
CASSILQGLYTEAFF,-,TRBV19,TRBJ1-1,-
CASSSLGSNQETQYF,-,TRBV5-1,TRBJ2-5,-
CASSSTGVEQYF,-,TRBV27,TRBJ2-7,TRBD1
CASSQDHNQPQHF,few,TRBV14,TRBJ1-5,-
CATKHEQYF,-,TRBV27,TRBJ2-7,-
CASSEARASSGNTIYF,few,TRBV6-1,TRBJ1-3,-
CASSFATVKTGELFF,-,TRBV5-8,TRBJ2-2,-
CASSPGGGGLMRNTGELFF,-,TRBV5-1,TRBJ2-2,-
CASSPGGYEQYF,-,TRBV19,TRBJ2-7,-
CASSLGGSSTDTQYF,few,TRBV5-1,TRBJ2-3,-
CASSPGLLIGDTQYF,-,TRBV4-1,TRBJ2-3,-
CASRTSTGNYGYTF,-,TRBV6-4,TRBJ1-2,-
CASSRTGTGSEQYF,-,TRBV4-2,TRBJ2-7,TRBD1
CASSQENIPNEKLFF,-,TRBV4-1,TRBJ1-4,-
CASSFAGRGGSYEQYF,-,TRBV5-5,TRBJ2-7,-
CASTYGGSNQPQHF,-,TRBV2,TRBJ1-5,-
CASSEAQGYYEQYF,-,TRBV6-1,TRBJ2-7,-
CASSISVGTVSSNQPQHF,-,TRBV19,TRBJ1-5,TRBD1
CASSHYLPGLAGGRAYEQYF,-,TRBV7-8,TRBJ2-7,TRBD2
CASSRVGGMTDTQYF,-,TRBV6-5,TRBJ2-3,TRBD2
CASSYVAGEADTQYF,-,TRBV6-6,TRBJ2-3,TRBD2
CASSPPGAPPEQFF,-,TRBV18,TRBJ2-1,-
CASLPSGGTNTEAFF,-,TRBV5-1,TRBJ1-1,-